This passage covers 24 T cell receptor beta chains from one sample sequenced in a study of shared clonotypes between healthy human individuals. This table comes from immunoSEQ multiplex PCR, and its TCRdb copy is limited to in-frame clones, with some not included. The table lists about 530,000 clones, over 75% of them singletons. Material: PBMCs. These receptors were obtained from a woman in her thirties or forties in good health. Some clones in this sample may be carry-over from other donors' samples.

The chain joins TRBV28 to TRBJ2-7, with D perhaps TRBD2 (6 bases). Trimming shortened V by 6 bases and J by 2 bases, and 14 bases separated the two germline ends. Germline V gene sequence: CDR1 MDHEN, CDR2 SYDVKM. CDR3 length equals 14 residues. Here the CDR3 DNA reads TGTGCCAGCAGATACGGGGGAAGTACCTACGAGCAGTACTTC. It specifies CASRYGGSTYEQYF.

This clone showed up just once. This chain links TRBV5-1 with TRBJ1-3; D gene unclear. With 0 bases removed from V and 0 bases from J, the gap between germline ends came to 10 bases. CDR3 length: 16 residues. CDR1 and CDR2 from the germline V gene are SGHRS and YFSETQ. CDR3 sequence: CASSLEGPFSGNTIYF. The CDR3 DNA reads TGCGCCAGCAGCTTGGAAGGGCCGTTCTCTGGAAACACCATATATTTT. Full variable domain (outside the CDR3, taken from reference TRBV5-1 and TRBJ1-3): KAGVTQTPRYLIKTRGQQVTLSCSPISGHRSVSWYQQTPGQGLQFLFEYFSETQRNKGNFPGRFSGRQFSNSRSEMNVSTLELGDSALYLCASSLEGPFSGNTIYFGEGSWLTVV.

V gene TRBV7-9 combines with J gene TRBJ1-2; D is possibly TRBD1 (6 bases). CDR1 is SEHNR, CDR2 FQNEAQ, per germline (reference sequence). There are 12 residues in the CDR3. Between the trimmed V and J ends, which lost 5 bases and 7 bases, there was a span of 11 bases. For the CDR3, the DNA is TGTGCCAGCAGCCCAGGGGAAAGTGGCTACACCTTC. Protein sequence: CASSPGESGYTF.

This clone has only a few counts. This rearrangement joins TRBV18 to TRBJ1-4, with D perhaps TRBD1 (5 bases). CDR1 is KGHSH, CDR2 LQKENI, per germline. The V end lost 3 bases, the J end lost 7 bases, and 15 bases lay between the germline ends. This CDR3 has 15 amino acids. CDR3 in amino acids: CASSPQGQGFEKLFF. The CDR3 coding sequence is TGTGCCAGCTCACCCCAAGGTCAGGGATTTGAAAAACTGTTTTTT.

The rearrangement joins TRBV27 to TRBJ2-5; perhaps D is TRBD1 or TRBD2 (5 bases each). The DNA end favors TRBJ2-7, so the J call may be wrong. The CDR3 spans 12 residues. Germline CDR1 reads MNHEY; CDR2 reads SMNVEV (reference sequence). CDR3 residues: CASSLGTGEQYF. As DNA, the CDR3 is TGTGCCAGCAGTTTAGGGACCGGCGAGCAGTACTTC.

The chain recombines TRBV7-9 with TRBJ2-3; possibly TRBD1 for D (5 bases). Trimming stripped 5 bases from V and 4 bases from J, with 10 bases between. This CDR3 has 13 amino acids. The germline CDR1 and CDR2 sequences are SEHNR and FQNEAQ (reference sequence). CDR3 DNA sequence: TGTGCCAGCAGCCGACAGTGGTCAGATACGCAGTATTTT. Translation gives CASSRQWSDTQYF. The whole variable domain, remainder taken from reference TRBV7-9 and TRBJ2-3, is DTGVSQNPRHKITKRGQNVTFRCDPISEHNRLYWYRQTLGQGPEFLTYFQNEAQLEKSRLLSDRFSAERPKGSFSTLEIQRTEQGDSAMYLCASSRQWSDTQYFGPGTRLTVL.

This clone was picked up one time. The CDR3 here is CASSERVLGDTQYF. The CDR3 region has the DNA TGTGCCAGCAGTGAAAGGGTTTTGGGAGATACGCAGTATTTT. The chain joins TRBV2 to TRBJ2-3; D is ambiguous. Germline CDR1 reads SNHLY; CDR2 reads FYNNEI. Trimming shortened V by 2 bases and J by 5 bases, and 11 bases separated the two germline ends. There are 14 residues in the CDR3.

This clone was recorded only once. The V and J genes are TRBV7-2 and TRBJ2-7; TRBD2 aligns across 8 bases. The germline CDR1 and CDR2 sequences are SGHTA and FQGNSA. The CDR3 totals 14 residues. The junction had 7 bases not matched to a gene; V was cut back by 5 bases and J by 4 bases. The CDR3 region has the DNA TGTGCCAGCAGCCCTAGCGGGCCTGAGTACGAGCAGTACTTC. Translation: CASSPSGPEYEQYF.

About this clone itself: Its ends do not fully match the called genes, so a read error is possible. The CDR3 DNA follows: TGTGCTAGCAGCTTATCGGGAAACAATGAGCAGTTCTTC. Amino acids: CASSLSGNNEQFF. The rearrangement uses TRBV7-7 and TRBJ2-1; a weak D match, TRBD2 (5 bases). The CDR3 contains 13 residues. Per the germline V gene, CDR1 is SSHAT and CDR2 is FNYEAQ (reference sequence).

The V call is TRBV7-9, the J call TRBJ2-5; D possibly corresponds to TRBD2 (6 bases). This CDR3 is 12 amino acids long. Deletions cut 4 bases from V and 5 bases from J, with 8 bases between. The germline V gene has CDR1 SEHNR and CDR2 FQNEAQ (reference sequence). CDR3 coding DNA: TGTGCCAGCAGCTGGGAGGTGGAGACCCAGTACTTC. Translated: CASSWEVETQYF.

The V gene is TRBV6-6, the J gene TRBJ1-1; 9 bases line up with TRBD1. V was clipped by 6 bases and J by 5 bases; unmatched bases: 4. Per germline, CDR1 MNHNY and CDR2 SVGAGI (reference sequence). The CDR3 covers 13 residues. CDR3 loop: CASRGQGQTEAFF. CDR3 bases: TGTGCCAGCAGGGGACAGGGCCAAACTGAAGCTTTCTTT.

The chain's CDR3 is CASSPTSGGTQYF. The CDR3 DNA reads TGTGCCAGCAGCCCGACTAGCGGTGGGACCCAGTACTTC. The chain recombines TRBV7-2 with TRBJ2-5; TRBD2 aligns across 9 bases. The CDR3 is 13 residues long. V dropped 5 bases and J dropped 7; count of bases not matched to a gene: 5. Germline CDR1 and CDR2: SGHTA and FQGNSA.

This sequence joins TRBV9 and TRBJ1-2, with TRBD1 as a possible D gene (5 bases). V lost 3 bases and J lost 4, with 19 bases in between. CDR1 is SGDLS, CDR2 YYNGEE, per germline. This CDR3 spans 16 amino acids. CDR3 coding DNA: TGTGCCAGCAGCGCCGCGGGAGTCGGGGACCTCTATGGCTACACCTTC. Its translation is CASSAAGVGDLYGYTF.

A note on this clone: The sample holds other DNA sequences that translate to the same CDR3. The chain links TRBV5-1 to TRBJ2-5; 11 bases are shared with TRBD2. The end of the DNA fits TRBJ2-7 better, so the J call may be wrong. Germline-derived CDR1 and CDR2 are SGHRS and YFSETQ. The CDR3 consists of 16 residues. The CDR3 region is CASSPGLAGVAYEQYF. In nucleotides, the CDR3 is TGCGCCAGCAGCCCCGGACTAGCGGGCGTCGCCTACGAGCAGTACTTC.

The chain links TRBV19 to TRBJ1-2; 7 positions match TRBD1. V lost 6 bases and J lost 8; bases outside the gene matches: 12. The CDR3 contains 14 residues. Germline V gives CDR1 LNHDA, CDR2 SQIVND (reference sequence). In DNA, the CDR3 is TGTGCCAGTAGGGCCCTTGGACAGGAGATGGGCTACACCTTC. Translation gives CASRALGQEMGYTF.

The count of this clone is one. V and J are TRBV5-1 and TRBJ1-2, with no clear D. Germline assignment: CDR1 SGHRS and CDR2 YFSETQ. Trimming left V 3 bases short and J 2 bases short, with 8 bases between. This CDR3 is 13 amino acids long. In DNA, the CDR3 is TGCGCCAGCAGCTCCGGGGTCAACTATGGCTACACCTTC. It yields the protein CASSSGVNYGYTF.

The chain links TRBV7-2 to TRBJ2-3, with D perhaps matching TRBD1 (5 bases). Germline CDR1 reads SGHTA; CDR2 reads FQGNSA. CDR3 size: 14 residues. V shed 4 bases and J shed 2 bases, with 10 bases lying between them. The CDR3 region has the DNA TGTGCCAGCAGCTCCGACAGCTTCACAGATACGCAGTATTTT. Protein sequence: CASSSDSFTDTQYF.

The chain has TRBV14 and TRBJ2-5; D remains unclear. Germline CDR1 is SGHDN and CDR2 is FVKESK. V was pared by 0 bases and J by 1 base, with 9 bases between. The CDR3 has 15 residues. The CDR3 sequence is CASSQDTGFQETQYF. CDR3 in DNA: TGTGCCAGCAGCCAAGACACGGGTTTCCAAGAGACCCAGTACTTC.

CDR3 coding DNA: TGTGCCAGCAGCTTTATGACAAGCGCTGAAGCTTTCTTT. Its protein product is CASSFMTSAEAFF. J is TRBJ1-1 and V is TRBV7-2; D is uncertain. Trimming removed 3 bases from V and 6 bases from J, with 11 bases in between. CDR1 is SGHTA, CDR2 FQGNSA, per germline. CDR3 length equals 13 residues.

The CDR3 DNA reads as TGTGCCAGCAGCTTGGCCAGACAGCGAAGCACAGATACGCAGTATTTT. This codes for CASSLARQRSTDTQYF. The V and J genes are TRBV5-4 and TRBJ2-3, with a possible D match to TRBD1 (5 bases). This CDR3 comprises 16 residues. Germline loops: CDR1 SGHNT, CDR2 YYREEE (reference sequence). V lost 0 bases and J lost 0, with 11 bases in between.

The CDR3 bases are TGTGCCAGCAGCGCACAGGGCTCTGCAACTAATGAAAAACTGTTTTTT. Translating it yields CASSAQGSATNEKLFF. This rearrangement joins TRBV9 to TRBJ1-4; possible D gene TRBD1, 6 bases. This CDR3 contains 16 residues. V shed 3 bases and J shed 0 bases, with 12 bases lying between them. Germline assignment: CDR1 SGDLS and CDR2 YYNGEE.

The CDR3 region is CASSFSGDRGLYEQYF. CDR3 nucleotides: TGTGCCAGCAGTTTTAGTGGGGACAGGGGACTGTACGAGCAGTACTTC. The rearrangement uses TRBV27 and TRBJ2-7; 10 nucleotides line up with TRBD1. Germline CDR1 is MNHEY and CDR2 is SMNVEV (reference sequence). Germline trimming cut 3 bases from V and 4 bases from J; bases unmatched to any gene: 9. The CDR3 has 16 residues.

The V gene is TRBV11-2, the J gene TRBJ2-5; D is ambiguous. With 3 bases removed from V and 2 bases from J, the gap between germline ends came to 13 bases. Looked up from germline, CDR1 is SGHAT and CDR2 is FQNNGV. This CDR3 spans 15 amino acids. The CDR3 spells CASSFRAIGQETQYF. CDR3 nucleotides: TGTGCCAGCAGCTTCCGGGCTATTGGACAAGAGACCCAGTACTTC.

About this clone itself: This could be a read error, since a much larger clone is one nucleotide away. This rearrangement joins TRBV7-2 to TRBJ2-3, with no clear D. V was trimmed by 5 bases and J by 2 bases, leaving 5 bases between them. Germline assignment: CDR1 SGHTA and CDR2 FQGNSA. There are 12 residues in the CDR3. This CDR3 is CASSPHTDTQYF. CDR3 nucleotide sequence: TGTGCCAGCAGCCCACACACAGATACGCAGTATTTT.